This is a list of T cell receptor beta chains from one sample in a study of blood T cells in healthy people across ages. TCRdb recomputed calls from the 5' RACE reads with MiXCR, one row per CDR3 protein. The data contain some 1.5 million distinct CDR3 sequences, approximately 30% of them singletons. The material sequenced was blood. The receptors shown here come from a young woman in good health. Each CDR3 is given with its conserved first and last residue. D genes are given only for firm matches. Only some rows state a clone size, as once, few, many or a class for expanded clones.

many | NA | TRBJ2-7 | TRBV5-4 | CASSTGSGQSSYEQYF | TGTGCCAGCAGCACCGGAAGCGGCCAGAGCTCCTACGAGCAGTACTTC
few | NA | TRBJ1-2 | TRBV20-1 | CSAPSIGSNYGYTF | TGCAGTGCCCCCTCGATCGGCTCTAACTATGGCTACACCTTC
few | TRBD1 | TRBJ1-1 | TRBV20-1 | CSAKRTGGPTEAFF | TGCAGTGCCAAGCGTACAGGGGGCCCGACTGAAGCTTTCTTT
NA | NA | TRBJ2-3 | TRBV12-3/TRBV12-4 | CASRTGGGDFTQYF | TGTGCCAGCAGGACCGGAGGAGGGGACTTTACGCAGTATTTT
NA | TRBD2 | TRBJ2-3 | TRBV11-2 | CASSLDRLAGGSRGTQYF | TGTGCCAGCAGCTTAGATCGGTTAGCGGGGGGTTCCAGGGGGACGCAGTATTTT
many | TRBD1 | TRBJ1-2 | TRBV6-5 | CASSYKPGQLYGYTF | TGTGCCAGCAGTTACAAGCCGGGACAGCTTTATGGCTACACCTTC
few | NA | TRBJ1-5 | TRBV4-1 | CASSQDHYSNQPQHF | TGCGCCAGCAGCCAAGACCATTATAGCAATCAGCCCCAGCATTTT
few | NA | TRBJ1-4 | TRBV9 | CASSPQLQGEKLFF | TGTGCCAGCAGCCCTCAGTTACAGGGTGAAAAACTGTTTTTT
few | TRBD2 | TRBJ2-1 | TRBV7-6 | CASRGISGRIRDEQFF | TGTGCGAGCCGGGGTATTAGCGGGAGGATCAGGGATGAGCAGTTCTTC
many | NA | TRBJ2-5 | TRBV29-1 | CSVLITMEQYF | TGCAGCGTTTTGATTACTATGGAGCAGTACTTC
few | NA | TRBJ2-7 | TRBV6-2/TRBV6-3 | CASSYGPYYEQYF | TGTGCCAGCAGTTACGGTCCTTACTACGAGCAGTACTTC
NA | TRBD1 | TRBJ1-2 | TRBV27 | CASSRQGAGCGYTF | TGTGCCAGCAGTCGACAGGGGGCCGGTTGTGGCTACACCTTC
NA | NA | TRBJ2-7 | TRBV2 | CASSEALRASYEQYF | TGTGCCAGCAGTGAAGCTTTGAGGGCCAGCTACGAGCAGTACTTC
many | TRBD1 | TRBJ1-2 | TRBV7-9 | CASSLNPGQSYGYTF | TGTGCCAGCAGCTTAAACCCGGGACAGAGCTATGGCTACACCTTC
NA | NA | TRBJ1-2 | TRBV20-1 | CSARELDRLSHGYTF | TGCAGTGCTAGAGAGCTCGATAGGCTTAGTCATGGCTACACCTTC
NA | TRBD2 | TRBJ2-4 | TRBV3-1 | CAGSQPGTSGASYF | TGTGCCGGCAGCCAACCCGGGACTAGCGGGGCGTCGTACTTC
NA | NA | TRBJ2-7 | TRBV19 | CASSIRGAAYEQYF | TGTGCCAGTAGTATAAGGGGGGCCGCCTACGAGCAGTACTTC
NA | NA | TRBJ2-1 | TRBV7-2 | CASSFEGLFYNEQFF | TGTGCCAGCAGCTTTGAGGGGCTCTTTTACAATGAGCAGTTCTTC
NA | TRBD1 | TRBJ2-1 | TRBV15 | CATSRVPNDRGTNEQFF | TGTGCCACCAGCAGAGTACCAAACGACAGGGGGACTAATGAGCAGTTCTTC
NA | NA | TRBJ2-3 | TRBV20-1 | CSNSRSVDTQYF | TGTAGTAATAGCAGGAGCGTAGATACGCAGTATTTT
NA | TRBD1 | TRBJ1-4 | TRBV2 | CASSRDRGTNEKLFF | TGTGCCAGCAGTCGGGACAGGGGAACTAATGAAAAACTGTTTTTT
many | TRBD1 | TRBJ1-2 | TRBV9 | CASSEDRVGGYTF | TGTGCCAGCAGCGAGGACAGGGTAGGCGGCTACACCTTC
NA | TRBD2 | TRBJ2-1 | TRBV20-1 | CSARDRGRRGLAGVYEQFF | TGCAGTGCTAGAGACAGGGGGCGCAGGGGACTAGCGGGAGTCTATGAGCAGTTCTTC
many | TRBD2 | TRBJ2-5 | TRBV13 | CASSLRLAGRETQYF | TGTGCCAGCAGCCTCCGACTAGCGGGAAGAGAGACCCAGTACTTC
NA | TRBD1 | TRBJ2-1 | TRBV6-1 | CASRRGEDRVYGSEQFF | TGTGCCAGCAGAAGGGGGGAGGACAGGGTGTATGGAAGTGAGCAGTTCTTC
NA | TRBD2 | TRBJ2-3 | TRBV5-4 | CASSLTITSGSTDTQYF | TGTGCCAGCAGCTTGACAATAACTAGCGGGAGCACAGATACGCAGTATTTT
many | NA | TRBJ2-1 | TRBV5-1 | CASSLSGINHNEQFF | TGCGCCAGCAGCTTGTCTGGGATCAACCACAATGAGCAGTTCTTC
few | NA | TRBJ2-3 | TRBV24-1 | CATSGAGKNTDTQYF | TGTGCCACCAGTGGCGCAGGGAAGAACACAGATACGCAGTATTTT
many | TRBD2 | TRBJ2-1 | TRBV28 | CASKGTSGYNEQFF | TGTGCCAGCAAAGGGACTAGCGGATACAATGAGCAGTTCTTC
NA | TRBD1 | TRBJ2-7 | TRBV28 | CASKVYYPGGVEQYF | TGTGCCAGCAAGGTATACTATCCAGGGGGTGTCGAGCAGTACTTC